A single sample is the source of the 22 T cell receptor beta chains below, sequenced in a study of T cells after yellow fever vaccination. TCRdb reanalysed the 5' RACE reads using MiXCR and keeps one entry per CDR3 protein. The sample includes 250,000 to 300,000 distinct CDR3 sequences, 8.7% seen only once; the top ten take around 3.1%. Sequencing used CD4+ T cells sorted from PBMCs, obtained 5 days after the yellow fever booster vaccination. These receptors were obtained from a man younger than 35 who received the YFV17D yellow fever vaccine.

The genes are TRBV25-1 and TRBJ1-2; D is perhaps TRBD1 (5 bases). The CDR3 sequence is 16 residues long. CDR1 and CDR2 (germline): MGHDK, SYGVNS. The V and J ends lost 3 bases and 0 bases respectively, with 14 bases between them. CDR3 residues: CASSDVSGATNYGYTF. Here the CDR3 DNA reads TGTGCCAGCAGTGATGTTAGCGGGGCTACTAACTATGGCTACACCTTC.

In this sample, this clonotype turned up many times. The chain links TRBV10-3 to TRBJ1-6, with D hard to call. CDR1 and CDR2 (germline): ENHRY, SYGVKD. CDR3 length: 14 residues. Trimming removed 7 bases at V and 8 bases at J, with 15 bases between. CDR3 sequence reads: CAITTDPRDSPLHF. CDR3 DNA sequence: TGTGCCATCACCACGGACCCGAGGGATTCACCCCTCCACTTT.

This clonotype has ten or more counts. The rearrangement uses TRBV4-3 and TRBJ2-3; the D gene is possibly TRBD1 (5 bases). The germline CDR1 and CDR2 sequences are LGHNA and YSLEER. The ends were cut back, 0 bases at V and 5 bases at J, with 9 bases in the middle. The CDR3 sequence is 14 residues long. CDR3 sequence: CASSQDPGIDTQYF. CDR3 sequence (DNA): TGCGCCAGCAGCCAAGATCCAGGGATAGATACGCAGTATTTT.

V and J are TRBV3-1 and TRBJ2-3; no definite D call. From germline, CDR1 is LGHDT and CDR2 YNNKEL (reference sequence). CDR3 size: 14 residues. V dropped 4 bases and J dropped 3 bases, with 11 bases sitting between them. CDR3 sequence (DNA): TGTGCCAGCAGCCCCTCCCCTTGGACAGATACGCAGTATTTT. This codes for CASSPSPWTDTQYF.

This clonotype was seen only a few times. CDR3 loop: CASSLRAPEAFF. CDR3 sequence (DNA): TGTGCCAGCAGTTTGAGGGCTCCTGAAGCTTTCTTT. The chain carries TRBV12-3 or TRBV12-4 and TRBJ1-1; D remains ambiguous. The CDR3 covers 12 residues. With 3 bases removed from V and 6 bases from J, the gap between germline ends came to 8 bases.

This clonotype was picked up a small number of times. The chain recombines TRBV10-3 with TRBJ1-4; 7 nucleotides align to TRBD1. The J segment lost 5 bases and the V segment lost 4 bases, leaving 4 bases of the junction unmatched. The CDR3 has 14 residues. Germline assignment: CDR1 ENHRY and CDR2 SYGVKD. CDR3 DNA: TGTGCCATCAGTGCGGGACAGAAAAATGAAAAACTGTTTTTT. It encodes CAISAGQKNEKLFF.

This clonotype was observed a few times. CDR3 sequence reads: CASSLQQGNTEAFF. For the CDR3, the DNA is TGTGCCAGCAGTTTACAACAGGGGAACACTGAAGCTTTCTTT. This chain connects TRBV6-2 or TRBV6-3 to TRBJ1-1; a weak D match, TRBD1 (6 bases). Trimming removed 4 bases at V and 1 base at J, with 10 bases between. This CDR3 is built from 14 residues. CDR1 and CDR2 (germline): MNHEY, SVGEGT.

Only a few counts were recorded for this clonotype. The chain combines TRBV18 with TRBJ1-4, with unresolved D. The germline V gene encodes CDR1 KGHSH and CDR2 LQKENI. Deletions cut 4 bases from V and 8 bases from J, with 11 bases between. This CDR3 contains 13 residues. CDR3 sequence (DNA): TGTGCCAGCTCACTGGGGATAGGAGAAAAACTGTTTTTT. This translates into CASSLGIGEKLFF.

This chain uses TRBV7-4 with TRBJ2-7; the match to TRBD2 covers 8 bases. In germline, CDR1 is SGHVT, CDR2 SQSDAQ. There are 15 residues in the CDR3. The J segment lost 4 bases and the V segment lost 5 bases, leaving 10 bases of the junction unmatched. CDR3 region: CASSPQVPSGYEQYV. CDR3 nucleotides: TGTGCCAGCAGCCCGCAGGTCCCTAGCGGGTACGAGCAGTACGTC.

This chain joins TRBV29-1 and TRBJ1-5; 8 bases fit TRBD1. J gave up 7 bases and V 7 bases, and 12 bases lay outside the gene matches. The CDR3 is 14 amino acids. Germline CDR1 reads SQVTM; CDR2 reads ANQGSEA. The chain's CDR3 is CSAGGPGTGQPQHF. CDR3 nucleotide sequence: TGCAGCGCTGGGGGACCTGGGACAGGACAGCCCCAGCATTTT.

The chain joins TRBV7-6 to TRBJ1-6, with D perhaps matching TRBD1 (5 bases). The V end lost 0 bases, the J end lost 9 bases, and 9 bases lay between the germline ends. Looked up from germline, CDR1 is SGHVS and CDR2 is FNYEAQ. This CDR3 has 14 residues. The CDR3 sequence: CASSLAHQGSPLHF. DNA of the CDR3: TGTGCCAGCAGCTTAGCGCACCAGGGTTCACCCCTCCACTTT.

This clonotype was counted a few times. The rearrangement uses TRBV18 and TRBJ1-2; 7 bases match TRBD1. Germline assignment: CDR1 KGHSH and CDR2 LQKENI. This CDR3 has 15 residues. With V trimmed by 2 bases and J by 3 bases, 6 bases remained unmatched. In nucleotides, the CDR3 is TGTGCCAGCTCACCAATGGAGGGGGCGTACTATGGCTACACCTTC. Residues: CASSPMEGAYYGYTF.

In its sample, this clonotype was seen many times. The rearrangement uses TRBV11-2 and TRBJ2-7; D is unresolved. V gave up 0 bases and J gave up 6 bases, with 12 bases separating them. The CDR3 has 14 amino acids. Germline V gives CDR1 SGHAT, CDR2 FQNNGV. The CDR3 sequence is CASSLDRLSPEQYF. The CDR3 bases are TGTGCCAGCAGCTTAGATAGGTTATCGCCCGAGCAGTACTTC.

This clonotype was counted only a few times. V and J are TRBV9 and TRBJ1-6; D is uncertain. Germline CDR1 SGDLS, CDR2 YYNGEE. The CDR3 sequence is 13 residues long. The V end was cut by 2 bases, the J end by 5 bases, with 5 bases between. CDR3: CASSVLDNSPLHF. The CDR3 nucleotides are TGTGCCAGCAGCGTTTTAGATAATTCACCCCTCCACTTT.

Comment on this clonotype: At one boundary the junction diverges from the germline segment, which might be a read error. The V gene is TRBV6-6, the J gene TRBJ2-1, with TRBD2 matching 7 bases. CDR1 and CDR2 (germline): MNHNY, SVGAGI (reference sequence). CDR3 size: 16 residues. The CDR3, as DNA: TGTGACAGCAGTTACCGACCAGCGGGGTGGGGCAATGAGCAGTTCTTC. Amino acids: CDSSYRPAGWGNEQFF.

This clonotype was detected ten times or more. J is TRBJ2-7 and V is TRBV6-5; tentative D call: TRBD2 (5 bases). V lost 7 bases and J 0 bases, leaving 10 bases between the germline ends. This CDR3 is built from 13 residues. Germline V CDR1 and CDR2: MNHEY, SVGAGI. CDR3: CASKRVNSYEQYV. The CDR3 nucleotides read TGTGCCAGCAAGAGGGTCAACTCCTACGAGCAGTACGTC.

This chain links TRBV10-3 with TRBJ1-3; D is uncertain. The V end was cut by 2 bases, the J end by 0 bases, with 5 bases between. The germline V gene encodes CDR1 ENHRY and CDR2 SYGVKD. The CDR3 loop spans 14 amino acids. CDR3 loop: CAISEPSSGNTIYF. Here the CDR3 DNA reads TGTGCCATCAGTGAGCCGTCCTCTGGAAACACCATATATTTT.

In its sample, this clonotype was seen a few times. CDR3 sequence reads: CASSPRDRGWADTQYF. As DNA, the CDR3 is TGCGCCAGCAGCCCCCGGGACAGGGGCTGGGCAGATACGCAGTATTTT. The chain recombines TRBV5-1 with TRBJ2-3, with 10 positions matching TRBD1. Unmatched junction bases numbered 9, after V lost 4 bases and J lost 4 bases. The CDR3 runs 16 residues. Germline-derived CDR1 and CDR2 are SGHRS and YFSETQ.

The sample holds a few counts of this clonotype. The chain links TRBV6-5 to TRBJ1-2; TRBD1 matches 8 bases. Trimming took 5 bases from V and 4 from J; bases not matched to a gene: 6. The germline CDR1 and CDR2 sequences are MNHEY and SVGAGI. CDR3 length equals 14 residues. The CDR3 region has the DNA TGTGCCAGCAGTGCCAGGGGGCGCGGCTATGGCTACACCTTC. This encodes CASSARGRGYGYTF.

The rearrangement joins TRBV24-1 to TRBJ2-1; D unresolved. Germline CDR1 and CDR2: KGHDR and SFDVKD. The ends were cut back, 1 base at V and 7 bases at J, with 7 bases in the middle. This CDR3 has 13 amino acids. The CDR3 DNA reads TGTGCCACCAGTGATTTCACAGCTAATGAGCAGTTCTTC. This codes for CATSDFTANEQFF.

This clonotype was counted at least ten times. The gene calls are TRBV2 and TRBJ2-3; 10 bases align to TRBD1. This CDR3 comprises 15 residues. J gave up 3 bases and V 7 bases, and 7 bases lay outside the gene matches. Germline V CDR1 and CDR2: SNHLY, FYNNEI. The CDR3 here is CASTPDRGRTDTQYF. CDR3 DNA: TGTGCCAGCACCCCGGACAGGGGGAGGACAGATACGCAGTATTTT.

In this sample, this clonotype turned up many times. The rearrangement joins TRBV12-3 or TRBV12-4 to TRBJ2-3, with 14 bases that match TRBD2. The CDR3 spans 16 residues. V shed 5 bases, J shed 1 base, and the junction held 2 bases outside the gene matches. CDR3 DNA: TGTGCCAGCAGTGGGGGACTAGCGGGGGGCACAGATACGCAGTATTTT. Its translation is CASSGGLAGGTDTQYF.